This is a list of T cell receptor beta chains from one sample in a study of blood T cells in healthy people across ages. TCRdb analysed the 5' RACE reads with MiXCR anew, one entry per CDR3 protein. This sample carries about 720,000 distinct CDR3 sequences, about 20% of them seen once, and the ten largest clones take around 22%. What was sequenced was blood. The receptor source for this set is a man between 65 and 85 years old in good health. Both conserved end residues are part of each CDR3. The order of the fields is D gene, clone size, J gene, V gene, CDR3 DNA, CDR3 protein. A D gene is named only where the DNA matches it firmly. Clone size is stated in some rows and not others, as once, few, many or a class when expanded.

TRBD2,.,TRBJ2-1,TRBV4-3,TGCGCCAGCAGCCAACCGGGACTAGCGAGGGATGAGCAGTTCTTC,CASSQPGLARDEQFF
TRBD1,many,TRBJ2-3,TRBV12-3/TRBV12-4,TGTGCCAGCAGCAACCGACAGGGTCCGGGAGATACGCAGTATTTT,CASSNRQGPGDTQYF
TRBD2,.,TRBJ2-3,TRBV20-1,TGCAGTGCTGGACGTCGGACTAGCGGGGGGGGCACAGATACGCAGTATTTT,CSAGRRTSGGGTDTQYF
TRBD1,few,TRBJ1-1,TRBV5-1,TGCGCCAGCAGCTTGGTTAGCGGGACAGTTTCCACTGAAGCTTTCTTT,CASSLVSGTVSTEAFF
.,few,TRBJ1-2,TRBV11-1,TGTGCCAGCAGCTTAGACCGGGGCACCTATGGCTACACCTTC,CASSLDRGTYGYTF
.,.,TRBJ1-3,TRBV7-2,TGTGCCAGCAGCTTACCCGGGTATACCTCTGGAAACACCATATATTTT,CASSLPGYTSGNTIYF
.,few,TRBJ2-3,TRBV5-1,TGCGCCAGCAGCTTCGCGGGGACAGCTAGCACAGATACGCAGTATTTT,CASSFAGTASTDTQYF
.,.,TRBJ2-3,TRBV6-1,TGTGCCAGTAGTGAGGGCACCAGCACAGATACGCAGTATTTT,CASSEGTSTDTQYF
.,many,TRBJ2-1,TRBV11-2,TGTGCCAGCAGCTTTAACTCCTACAATGAGCAGTTCTTC,CASSFNSYNEQFF
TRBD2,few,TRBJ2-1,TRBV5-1,TGCGCCAGCAGCTTGACGACTAGCGTCAATGAGCAGTTCTTC,CASSLTTSVNEQFF
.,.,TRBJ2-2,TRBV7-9,TGTGCCAGCAGTTACGAATTCGGCGGGGAGCTGTTTTTT,CASSYEFGGELFF
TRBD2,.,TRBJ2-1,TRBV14,TGTGCCAGCAGCCAAGAAATCGGGCGGGGGGGCCCCTACAATGAGCAGTTCTTC,CASSQEIGRGGPYNEQFF